This T cell receptor (beta chain) was sequenced for a study of T cell changes during pregnancy in multiple sclerosis. TCRdb keeps only in-frame clones here, not all; method: immunoSEQ multiplex PCR. Seen here are tens of thousands of clones, roughly 90% observed once, and the top ten hold around 3%. This receptor was taken from a female donor in good health, enrolled as a control in a pregnancy study. The sample consisted of peripheral blood, taken in the third trimester of pregnancy.

CDR3 nucleotide sequence: TGTGCCAGCAGCTTGGACCTATGGGGCTCTATTAGGGGAAACACCATATATTTT. This translates into CASSLDLWGSIRGNTIYF. The rearrangement links TRBV5-5 to TRBJ1-3; D may be TRBD1 (5 bases). Trimming pared 0 bases from V and 4 bases from J, leaving 20 bases between. This CDR3 has 18 residues. Germline-derived CDR1 and CDR2 are SGHKS and YYEKEE (reference sequence).